These 20 T cell receptor beta chains were sequenced from one sample in a study of OX40 agonist ivuxolimab in advanced cancers. Generated by immunoSEQ multiplex PCR, the TCRdb table keeps only in-frame clones and is missing some. The repertoire includes 45,000 to 65,000 clones, approximately 91% of them detected once, and roughly 11% sits in the top ten. Sequenced here: CD4+ or CD8+ T cells sorted from blood, sampled in a trial of the OX40 agonist ivuxolimab. The receptors come from an adult with an advanced solid tumor such as melanoma, head and neck, liver or kidney cancer.

This clone came up a few times. This sequence joins TRBV6-5 and TRBJ1-5; possibly TRBD1 for D (6 bases). Trimming took 7 bases from V and 0 from J, leaving 13 bases between them. The CDR3 loop spans 15 amino acids. Germline V gene lookup returns CDR1 MNHEY and CDR2 SVGAGI. In nucleotides, the CDR3 is TGTGCCAGCAAAGTACAGGGTTATAGCAATCAGCCCCAGCATTTT. It codes for CASKVQGYSNQPQHF.

The V and J genes are TRBV30 and TRBJ2-7, with 11 bases lining up with TRBD1. Germline trimming cut 5 bases from V and 4 bases from J; bases unmatched to any gene: 10. This CDR3 has 15 residues. CDR1 GTSNPN and CDR2 SVGIG come from the germline V gene (reference sequence). CDR3 sequence (DNA): TGTGCCTGGGTACGGCCGGGACAGGGGGGTTACGAGCAGTACTTC. It codes for CAWVRPGQGGYEQYF.

The chain carries TRBV4-3 and TRBJ2-2; 11 bases match TRBD2. The V and J ends lost 3 bases and 6 bases, in that order; junction bases with no gene match: 12. CDR3 size: 18 residues. Germline assignment: CDR1 LGHNA and CDR2 YSLEER. The CDR3 spells CASSQNRGMGLAAGELFF. In DNA, the CDR3 is TGCGCCAGCAGCCAGAACAGGGGTATGGGACTAGCGGCCGGGGAGCTGTTTTTT.

This clone was seen once. The chain employs TRBV5-4 and TRBJ2-7, with 9 positions matching TRBD2. In germline, CDR1 is SGHNT, CDR2 YYREEE (reference sequence). Trimming at V came to 4 bases and at J to 7 bases, leaving 9 bases not matched to a gene. This CDR3 region has 14 residues. The CDR3 nucleotides read TGTGCCAGCAGCGAGGGGACTAGCCTGGGTGAGCAGTACTTC. This translates into CASSEGTSLGEQYF. Looking up the rest from reference TRBV5-4 and TRBJ2-7 gives the full variable domain: ETGVTQSPTHLIKTRGQQVTLRCSSQSGHNTVSWYQQALGQGPQFIFQYYREEENGRGNFPPRFSGLQFPNYSSELNVNALELDDSALYLCASSEGTSLGEQYFGPGTRLTVT.

The J gene is TRBJ1-1, the V gene TRBV30; no firm D call. Trimming took 2 bases from V and 11 from J, leaving 15 bases between them. There are 12 residues in the CDR3. CDR1 GTSNPN and CDR2 SVGIG come from the germline V gene (reference sequence). The CDR3 sequence is CAWSKAPDEAFF. CDR3 nucleotide sequence: TGTGCCTGGAGTAAGGCGCCCGATGAGGCTTTCTTT.

This sequence joins TRBV7-9 and TRBJ2-1; D is tentatively TRBD1 or TRBD2 (6 bases each). The length of the CDR3 is 15 residues. Trimming removed 8 bases from V and 0 bases from J, with 14 bases in between. In germline, CDR1 is SEHNR, CDR2 FQNEAQ (reference sequence). CDR3 sequence reads: CASAKPGASYNEQFF. DNA of the CDR3: TGTGCCAGCGCAAAACCGGGGGCCTCCTACAATGAGCAGTTCTTC.

The J gene is TRBJ1-5, the V gene TRBV7-9; D not certain. Germline V gene data show CDR1 as SEHNR and CDR2 as FQNEAQ (reference sequence). This CDR3 has 13 amino acids. The V gene lost 1 base and the J gene lost 6 bases, with 7 bases spanning the gap. CDR3 region: CASSLDGIQPQHF. CDR3 in DNA: TGTGCCAGCAGCTTAGACGGGATTCAGCCCCAGCATTTT.

This clone appeared once. The V gene is TRBV27, the J gene TRBJ2-3; the D gene is possibly TRBD2 (5 bases). Trimming left V 2 bases short and J 0 bases short, with 9 bases between. The CDR3 is 15 amino acids. CDR1 and CDR2 from the germline V gene are MNHEY and SMNVEV (reference sequence). The chain's CDR3 is CASSLGLASTDTQYF. CDR3 DNA: TGTGCCAGCAGTTTAGGGCTAGCTAGCACAGATACGCAGTATTTT.

CDR3 in amino acids: CASSLSMGDQDTEAFF. The CDR3 DNA reads TGTGCCAGCAGTTTATCGATGGGGGACCAGGACACTGAAGCTTTCTTT. This sequence joins TRBV27 and TRBJ1-1; D is perhaps TRBD1 (5 bases). This CDR3 is built from 16 residues. The V gene lost 0 bases and the J gene lost 3 bases, with 14 bases spanning the gap. Germline V gene data show CDR1 as MNHEY and CDR2 as SMNVEV (reference sequence).

This chain links TRBV11-2 with TRBJ2-7; D gene ambiguous. The CDR3 runs to 11 residues. Germline loops: CDR1 SGHAT, CDR2 FQNNGV. V was pared by 2 bases and J by 3 bases, with 2 bases between. This CDR3 is CASSLYYEQYF. As DNA, the CDR3 is TGTGCCAGCAGCTTATACTACGAGCAGTACTTC.

The V and J genes are TRBV2 and TRBJ1-2; D possibly corresponds to TRBD1 (6 bases). V was shortened by 2 bases and J by 5 bases, with 18 bases between the two germline ends. CDR3 length: 16 amino acids. The germline V gene encodes CDR1 SNHLY and CDR2 FYNNEI. The CDR3 loop is CASSELDDRTIYGYTF. Written as DNA, the CDR3 is TGTGCCAGCAGTGAACTTGATGACAGGACTATTTATGGCTACACCTTC.

Only a few counts were recorded for this clone. V and J are TRBV7-7 and TRBJ2-1; D is unclear. The length of the CDR3 is 12 residues. Germline V gene data show CDR1 as SSHAT and CDR2 as FNYEAQ (reference sequence). V lost 6 bases and J 4 bases, leaving 7 bases between the germline ends. In DNA form, the CDR3 reads TGTGCCAGCAGTCAGGAGTACAATGAGCAGTTCTTC. Protein sequence: CASSQEYNEQFF.

The table lists this clone with a count of one. The chain has TRBV11-2 and TRBJ2-7, with TRBD1 matching over 8 bases. With V trimmed by 3 bases and J by 3 bases, 1 base remained unmatched. The CDR3 is 13 residues long. Germline V lookup: CDR1 SGHAT, CDR2 FQNNGV. As DNA, the CDR3 is TGTGCCAGCAGCTTGGGACAGGTCTACGAGCAGTACGTC. Translated, it gives CASSLGQVYEQYV.

This chain links TRBV10-3 with TRBJ1-1; D perhaps matches TRBD1 (5 bases). From germline, CDR1 is ENHRY and CDR2 SYGVKD. The CDR3 length is 13 residues. The V gene lost 6 bases and the J gene lost 3 bases, with 11 bases spanning the gap. CDR3 bases: TGTGCCATCAGGGGGCTCGGGGACACTGAAGCTTTCTTT. Amino acid sequence: CAIRGLGDTEAFF.

As regards this clone: A much larger clone lies one base from this, so it may be a read error. CDR3 loop: CASSSGVRVSGTEAFF. The CDR3 DNA follows: TGTGCCAGCAGTTCCGGAGTTCGGGTATCGGGCACTGAAGCTTTCTTT. The chain uses TRBV27 and TRBJ1-1; D is uncertain. The length of the CDR3 is 16 residues. Germline CDR1 MNHEY, CDR2 SMNVEV (reference sequence). The V end lost 4 bases, the J end lost 4 bases, and 19 bases lay between the germline ends.

The chain has TRBV7-9 and TRBJ2-2, with D tentatively TRBD2 (6 bases). The V end lost 9 bases, the J end lost 5 bases, and 16 bases lay between the germline ends. The germline V gene has CDR1 SEHNR and CDR2 FQNEAQ (reference sequence). This CDR3 spans 14 amino acids. The DNA of the CDR3 is TGTGCCAGTATCCAGGGAGGCGGGACCGGGGAGCTGTTTTTT. This translates into CASIQGGGTGELFF.

V and J are TRBV9 and TRBJ2-7; unclear D gene. This CDR3 contains 15 residues. Trimming left V 0 bases short and J 0 bases short, with 10 bases between. Per the germline V gene, CDR1 is SGDLS and CDR2 is YYNGEE. The CDR3 loop reads CASSVALGFSYEQYF. CDR3 nucleotide sequence: TGTGCCAGCAGCGTAGCTTTGGGCTTCTCCTACGAGCAGTACTTC. Using reference TRBV9 and TRBJ2-7 for the parts outside the CDR3, the full variable domain is DSGVTQTPKHLITATGQRVTLRCSPRSGDLSVYWYQQSLDQGLQFLIQYYNGEERAKGNILERFSAQQFPDLHSELNLSSLELGDSALYFCASSVALGFSYEQYFGPGTRLTVT.

The chain is built from TRBV7-9 and TRBJ1-2; tentatively, D is TRBD1 (5 bases). The CDR3 length is 15 residues. Per the germline V gene, CDR1 is SEHNR and CDR2 is FQNEAQ (reference sequence). V shed 1 base and J shed 4 bases, with 13 bases lying between them. The CDR3 DNA reads as TGTGCCAGCAGCTTAGTCATGAGGGGAGGCTATGGCTACACCTTC. As protein: CASSLVMRGGYGYTF.

A single count supports this clone. The chain joins TRBV9 to TRBJ2-5; D is undetermined. V was clipped by 4 bases and J by 5 bases, with 9 bases between them. The CDR3 is 12 residues long. Per the germline V gene, CDR1 is SGDLS and CDR2 is YYNGEE. The CDR3 reads CASSPPSETQYF. The DNA for the CDR3 is TGTGCCAGCAGCCCCCCCAGCGAGACCCAGTACTTC. Together with reference TRBV9 and TRBJ2-5, the CDR3 gives the full variable domain: DSGVTQTPKHLITATGQRVTLRCSPRSGDLSVYWYQQSLDQGLQFLIQYYNGEERAKGNILERFSAQQFPDLHSELNLSSLELGDSALYFCASSPPSETQYFGPGTRLLVL.

This clone has only one observation. This chain joins TRBV7-9 and TRBJ2-1, with D perhaps matching TRBD1 or TRBD2 (5 bases each). V was pared by 4 bases and J by 6 bases, with 16 bases between. The CDR3 runs 15 residues. Germline CDR1 SEHNR, CDR2 FQNEAQ (reference sequence). The CDR3 sequence is CASSSERSRGNEQFF. The CDR3 DNA is TGTGCCAGCAGCTCTGAGCGGTCTAGGGGCAATGAGCAGTTCTTC.